One and the same sample provided the 10 T cell receptor beta chains below, sequenced in a study of blood T cell repertoires in COVID-19. The data were produced by immunoSEQ multiplex PCR, yet TCRdb's version contains in-frame clones alone and is incomplete. Here the sample spans around 130,000 clones, around 85% being singletons. The material sequenced was peripheral blood. The receptors originated from a woman aged 45-60 years with acute or convalescent COVID-19.

The V call is TRBV19, the J call TRBJ1-1, with 7 bases lining up with TRBD1. Germline V lookup: CDR1 LNHDA, CDR2 SQIVND (reference sequence). With 4 bases clipped from V and 1 base from J, the junction kept 9 bases outside the gene matches. The CDR3 runs 16 residues. CDR3 nucleotide sequence: TGTGCCAGTAGTACCTCTAGGACAGGCAAGAACACTGAAGCTTTCTTT. It encodes CASSTSRTGKNTEAFF.

There are a few counts of this clone. The chain carries TRBV12-3 or TRBV12-4 and TRBJ1-2; unclear D gene. Between the trimmed V and J ends, which lost 1 base and 5 bases, there was a span of 8 bases. This CDR3 has 13 residues. CDR3: CASSLDSYYGYTF. CDR3 DNA: TGTGCCAGCAGTTTAGACAGCTATTATGGCTACACCTTC.

The rearrangement joins TRBV6-6 to TRBJ2-1; TRBD2 matches 8 bases. The length of the CDR3 is 13 residues. CDR1 is MNHNY and CDR2 is SVGAGI in the germline V gene (reference sequence). J gave up 7 bases and V 7 bases, and 6 bases lay outside the gene matches. In DNA form, the CDR3 reads TGTGCCAGCACGTCGGGGGGGCTAAATGAGCAGTTCTTC. Translating gives CASTSGGLNEQFF.

The gene calls are TRBV4-2 and TRBJ2-3, with D unresolved. CDR3 length: 14 residues. Trimming removed 0 bases at V and 1 base at J, with 5 bases between. Germline assignment: CDR1 LGHNA and CDR2 YNFKEQ. DNA of the CDR3: TGTGCCAGCAGCCAAGACCTTCGCACAGATACGCAGTATTTT. Amino acids: CASSQDLRTDTQYF.

The chain has TRBV14 and TRBJ2-3; no clear D. This CDR3 spans 15 amino acids. Germline V gene lookup returns CDR1 SGHDN and CDR2 FVKESK. Trimming shortened V by 0 bases and J by 8 bases, and 15 bases separated the two germline ends. CDR3 DNA sequence: TGTGCCAGCAGCCAAGATGCCGGGTCATTCGCTACGCAGTATTTT. Its protein product is CASSQDAGSFATQYF.

This rearrangement joins TRBV5-1 to TRBJ2-1; D unclear. V was pared by 0 bases and J by 4 bases, with 8 bases between. This CDR3 is 14 amino acids long. Germline V lookup: CDR1 SGHRS, CDR2 YFSETQ. The CDR3 protein is CASSLDVRYNEQFF. The DNA of the CDR3 is TGCGCCAGCAGCTTGGACGTGCGATACAATGAGCAGTTCTTC.

The chain links TRBV29-1 to TRBJ2-6; D is perhaps TRBD1 (5 bases). CDR3 size: 13 residues. Germline V gene lookup returns CDR1 SQVTM and CDR2 ANQGSEA. V lost 6 bases to trimming and J lost 4 bases, with 10 bases between them. CDR3 sequence (DNA): TGCAGCGTACCAGGGTCCGGGGCCAACGTCCTGACTTTC. This gives the protein CSVPGSGANVLTF. Filled out from reference TRBV29-1 and TRBJ2-6, the complete variable domain reads SAVISQKPSRDICQRGTSLTIQCQVDSQVTMMFWYRQQPGQSLTLIATANQGSEATYESGFVIDKFPISRPNLTFSTLTVSNMSPEDSSIYLCSVPGSGANVLTFGAGSRLTVL.

The chain couples TRBV6-6 to TRBJ1-5; D unclear. Per the germline V gene, CDR1 is MNHNY and CDR2 is SVGAGI (reference sequence). The CDR3 is made up of 14 amino acids. The germline V and J ends were trimmed by 3 bases and 2 bases, with 8 bases remaining between them. DNA for the CDR3: TGTGCCAGCAGTTATCCCGGTGGCAATCAGCCCCAGCATTTT. This sequence encodes CASSYPGGNQPQHF.

This clone occurred a few times. The chain employs TRBV20-1 and TRBJ1-5; 8 nucleotides align to TRBD1. The germline V gene encodes CDR1 DFQATT and CDR2 SNEGSKA (reference sequence). The CDR3 has 14 residues. With 3 bases clipped from V and 6 bases from J, the junction kept 7 bases outside the gene matches. In DNA form, the CDR3 reads TGCAGTGCTAGTAAAGGACAGGGATCTCAGCCCCAGCATTTT. Its translation is CSASKGQGSQPQHF.

J is TRBJ2-7 and V is TRBV30; 7 nucleotides agree with TRBD1. Trimming took 3 bases from V and 2 from J; bases not matched to a gene: 4. Germline CDR1 GTSNPN, CDR2 SVGIG (reference sequence). The CDR3 sequence is 13 residues long. The CDR3 loop reads CAWRGDRPYEQYF. The CDR3 coding sequence is TGTGCCTGGAGGGGGGACAGACCCTACGAGCAGTACTTC.